One sample yielded the 32 T cell receptor beta chains listed below, sequenced in a study of cytomegalovirus exposure and HLA in healthy donors. 60 Vbeta and 13 Jbeta primers were used in PCR. Method: immunoSEQ multiplex PCR; TCRdb's copy keeps in-frame clones and lacks some. Here the sample spans about 170,000 clones, 80% being singletons. Sample: PBMCs. The source of these receptors is a male donor in good health and CMV-seronegative.

This chain connects TRBV7-2 to TRBJ1-2; D is uncertain. This CDR3 has 14 amino acids. From germline, CDR1 is SGHTA and CDR2 FQGNSA. Trimming removed 3 bases from V and 0 bases from J, with 8 bases in between. CDR3 coding DNA: TGTGCCAGCAGCTTGGAGCCAGCTAACTATGGCTACACCTTC. This translates into CASSLEPANYGYTF. Based on the CDR3 plus reference TRBV7-2 and TRBJ1-2, the full variable domain is GAGVSQSPSNKVTEKGKDVELRCDPISGHTALYWYRQSLGQGLEFLIYFQGNSAPDKSGLPSDRFSAERTGGSVSTLTIQRTQQEDSAVYLCASSLEPANYGYTFGSGTRLTVV.

J is TRBJ2-3 and V is TRBV5-6; 12 bases are a match to TRBD2. From germline, CDR1 is SGHDT and CDR2 YYEEEE. V trimming: 2 bases; J trimming: 4 bases; junction bases outside the gene matches: 5. The CDR3 consists of 16 residues. CDR3 residues: CASSFAPSGGADTQYF. DNA for the CDR3: TGTGCCAGCAGCTTTGCCCCTAGCGGGGGGGCAGATACGCAGTATTTT.

V is TRBV10-3 and J is TRBJ2-7; 11 bases are a match to TRBD2. CDR1 is ENHRY and CDR2 is SYGVKD in the germline V gene. J lost 2 bases, V lost 4 bases, and 4 bases had no gene match. The CDR3 extends over 15 amino acids. CDR3 sequence (DNA): TGTGCCATCAGTGCAACTAGCGGGGGCCCCTACGAGCAGTACTTC. Translated, it gives CAISATSGGPYEQYF.

The chain employs TRBV4-1 and TRBJ2-7, with a weak D call TRBD1 (5 bases). The V and J ends lost 1 base and 0 bases respectively, with 10 bases between them. The CDR3 spans 15 residues. CDR1 is MGHRA and CDR2 is YSYEKL in the germline V gene. This CDR3 reads CASSQGRVPSYEQYF. CDR3 DNA: TGCGCCAGCAGCCAAGGCAGGGTTCCCTCCTACGAGCAGTACTTC.

This CDR3 reads CASDGAYEQYF. The DNA of the CDR3 is TGTGCCTCAGACGGGGCCTACGAGCAGTACTTC. The genes are TRBV5-5 and TRBJ2-7; a weak D match, TRBD2 (5 bases). The CDR3 runs 11 residues. The germline gives CDR1 SGHKS, CDR2 YYEKEE (reference sequence). With 10 bases removed from V and 2 bases from J, the gap between germline ends came to 10 bases.

This clone was found once. This rearrangement joins TRBV5-6 to TRBJ1-2; D is uncertain. This CDR3 has 14 residues. Looked up from germline, CDR1 is SGHDT and CDR2 is YYEEEE. V lost 0 bases and J 4 bases, leaving 10 bases between the germline ends. The CDR3 DNA reads as TGTGCCAGCAGCTTGGCCAGTCTTTTCTATGGCTACACCTTC. It encodes CASSLASLFYGYTF.

The V call is TRBV7-2, the J call TRBJ1-2; D uncertain. The V gene's germline CDR1 is SGHTA and CDR2 FQGNSA. The CDR3 is 13 residues long. V lost 1 base and J 8 bases, leaving 11 bases between the germline ends. The DNA of the CDR3 is TGTGCCAGCAGCTTAGAAGCGCCGGGAGGCTACACCTTC. It translates to CASSLEAPGGYTF.

V and J are TRBV6-5 and TRBJ2-7; TRBD2 aligns across 10 bases. CDR3 length equals 13 residues. V was pared by 9 bases and J by 3 bases, with 5 bases of the junction left unmatched. Germline CDR1 and CDR2: MNHEY and SVGAGI. The DNA for the CDR3 is TGTGCCAGTAAGCGGGGGGGGATCTACGAGCAGTACTTC. Amino acid sequence: CASKRGGIYEQYF.

In its sample, this clone was seen once. One end of the junction varies from germline; a read error may be responsible. This rearrangement joins TRBV7-2 to TRBJ2-3; 12 bases agree with TRBD2. Per germline, CDR1 SGHTA and CDR2 FQGNSA. The CDR3 totals 13 residues. CDR3 residues: CASSLPTSGGPNF. The CDR3 DNA sequence: TGTGCCAGCAGCTTACCTACTAGCGGGGGGCCCAATTTT.

The gene calls are TRBV7-9 and TRBJ1-5; the D gene is possibly TRBD1 (5 bases). The germline V gene has CDR1 SEHNR and CDR2 FQNEAQ (reference sequence). This CDR3 is built from 14 residues. The V gene lost 5 bases and the J gene lost 3 bases, with 11 bases spanning the gap. The CDR3 protein is CASSPGPNNQPQHF. DNA of the CDR3: TGTGCCAGCAGCCCAGGGCCGAACAATCAGCCCCAGCATTTT.

The chain has TRBV27 and TRBJ2-3, with 8 bases identical to TRBD1. Looked up from germline, CDR1 is MNHEY and CDR2 is SMNVEV (reference sequence). The CDR3 spans 15 residues. The J segment lost 6 bases and the V segment lost 5 bases, leaving 10 bases of the junction unmatched. CDR3 sequence reads: CASSLQRTGMDTQYF. The CDR3 DNA sequence: TGTGCCAGCAGTCTACAAAGGACAGGGATGGATACGCAGTATTTT.

The rearrangement uses TRBV14 and TRBJ2-5; 7 nucleotides match TRBD2. V lost 1 base, J lost 5 bases, and 13 bases stayed unmatched. Germline-derived CDR1 and CDR2 are SGHDN and FVKESK. The CDR3 runs 17 residues. The CDR3 DNA follows: TGTGCCAGCAGCCAAGTTACGGGGACTACCTACTCCGAGACCCAGTACTTC. Translating it yields CASSQVTGTTYSETQYF.

This clone was picked up a small number of times. The same CDR3 also results from other DNA sequences found in this sample. The rearrangement joins TRBV6-5 to TRBJ1-2; tentative D call: TRBD1 (5 bases). This CDR3 region has 13 residues. V lost 2 bases, J lost 2 bases, and 6 bases lay in between. Germline V gives CDR1 MNHEY, CDR2 SVGAGI. DNA of the CDR3: TGTGCCAGCAGTTACGACAGAAACTATGGCTACACCTTC. It translates to CASSYDRNYGYTF.

As regards this clone: The sample has other DNA sequences that encode this CDR3 too. This chain connects TRBV11-3 to TRBJ2-1; 8 nucleotides agree with TRBD1. The germline CDR1 and CDR2 sequences are SGHNT and YENEEA. The CDR3 sequence is 15 residues long. With 1 base clipped from V and 3 bases from J, the junction kept 2 bases outside the gene matches. CDR3 loop: CASSLGQGNYNEQFF. CDR3 DNA: TGTGCCAGCAGCTTAGGACAGGGGAACTACAATGAGCAGTTCTTC.

This chain joins TRBV6-1 and TRBJ2-3, with a tentative D call TRBD2 (6 bases). This CDR3 has 15 amino acids. Germline assignment: CDR1 MNHNS and CDR2 SASEGT. Deletions cut 0 bases from V and 4 bases from J, with 11 bases between. The CDR3 bases are TGTGCCAGCAGTGAAGCTAGCGCGGGGCCAGATACGCAGTATTTT. Protein: CASSEASAGPDTQYF.

CDR3 in amino acids: CASSDGGGTNTGELFF. The CDR3 region has the DNA TGCGCCAGCAGCGATGGAGGGGGCACGAACACCGGGGAGCTGTTTTTT. This sequence joins TRBV5-1 and TRBJ2-2; a weak D match, TRBD1 (7 bases). CDR1 and CDR2 from the germline V gene are SGHRS and YFSETQ. The germline V and J ends were trimmed by 4 bases and 0 bases, with 13 bases remaining between them. The length of the CDR3 is 16 residues. Full variable domain (outside the CDR3, taken from reference TRBV5-1 and TRBJ2-2): KAGVTQTPRYLIKTRGQQVTLSCSPISGHRSVSWYQQTPGQGLQFLFEYFSETQRNKGNFPGRFSGRQFSNSRSEMNVSTLELGDSALYLCASSDGGGTNTGELFFGEGSRLTVL.

V is TRBV5-1 and J is TRBJ1-4, with 10 bases lining up with TRBD1. The V gene end was trimmed by 3 bases and the J gene end by 0 bases; junction bases not matched to a gene: 2. Looked up from germline, CDR1 is SGHRS and CDR2 is YFSETQ. This CDR3 region has 16 residues. This CDR3 reads CASSSGTGATNEKLFF. The DNA of the CDR3 is TGCGCCAGCAGCTCCGGGACAGGGGCAACTAATGAAAAACTGTTTTTT. Complete variable domain (other parts from reference TRBV5-1 and TRBJ1-4): KAGVTQTPRYLIKTRGQQVTLSCSPISGHRSVSWYQQTPGQGLQFLFEYFSETQRNKGNFPGRFSGRQFSNSRSEMNVSTLELGDSALYLCASSSGTGATNEKLFFGSGTQLSVL.

The genes are TRBV29-1 and TRBJ2-1, with TRBD2 matching 11 bases. V lost 1 base to trimming and J lost 4 bases; unmatched junction nucleotides: 6. The CDR3 loop spans 16 amino acids. Looked up from germline, CDR1 is SQVTM and CDR2 is ANQGSEA. CDR3 loop: CSVEGTTSGDYNEQFF. The CDR3 nucleotides read TGCAGCGTTGAAGGCACGACTAGCGGGGATTACAATGAGCAGTTCTTC.

The chain recombines TRBV15 with TRBJ1-1, with a possible D match to TRBD1 (6 bases). The CDR3 has 14 residues. Per germline, CDR1 LNHNV and CDR2 YYDKDF (reference sequence). The V and J ends lost 6 bases and 3 bases respectively, with 14 bases between them. The CDR3 is CATRTGQFDTEAFF. In DNA, the CDR3 is TGTGCCACCAGAACAGGGCAATTTGACACTGAAGCTTTCTTT.

V usage is TRBV5-1 and J usage is TRBJ2-7, with 8 bases that match TRBD1. The CDR3 spans 14 residues. The germline CDR1 and CDR2 sequences are SGHRS and YFSETQ. V lost 1 base and J lost 5; bases outside the gene matches: 5. The CDR3: CASSLIQGDHEQYF. The CDR3, as DNA: TGCGCCAGCAGCTTGATACAGGGGGACCACGAGCAGTACTTC.

V and J are TRBV7-9 and TRBJ1-2, with 8 bases identical to TRBD1. This CDR3 spans 15 amino acids. V trimming: 3 bases; J trimming: 4 bases; junction bases outside the gene matches: 7. The germline V gene encodes CDR1 SEHNR and CDR2 FQNEAQ (reference sequence). As DNA, the CDR3 is TGTGCCAGCAGCTTGGGGGGACAGGCGATCTATGGCTACACCTTC. This sequence encodes CASSLGGQAIYGYTF.

The sample holds one count of this clone. The CDR3 loop reads CASSFRPSNTEAFF. CDR3 bases: TGTGCCAGCAGCTTTCGTCCCTCGAACACTGAAGCTTTCTTT. The genes are TRBV5-5 and TRBJ1-1; D remains ambiguous. Germline values: CDR1 SGHKS, CDR2 YYEKEE (reference sequence). This CDR3 is 14 amino acids long. With 2 bases removed from V and 1 base from J, the gap between germline ends came to 9 bases.

The rearrangement joins TRBV10-3 to TRBJ2-2; 8 bases match TRBD1. The CDR3 extends over 14 amino acids. V shed 6 bases, J shed 3 bases, and the junction held 3 bases outside the gene matches. Germline CDR1 ENHRY, CDR2 SYGVKD. The chain's CDR3 is CAIRGTGDTGELFF. CDR3 DNA sequence: TGTGCCATCAGGGGGACAGGCGACACCGGGGAGCTGTTTTTT.

The rearrangement links TRBV19 to TRBJ2-1; TRBD2 matches at 15 bases. This CDR3 is 19 amino acids long. Germline V gene data show CDR1 as LNHDA and CDR2 as SQIVND (reference sequence). Germline trimming cut 5 bases from V and 4 bases from J; bases unmatched to any gene: 12. The DNA of the CDR3 is TGTGCCAGTAGTTCACTTCTTGGACTAGCGGGGGGGCGATACAATGAGCAGTTCTTC. This sequence encodes CASSSLLGLAGGRYNEQFF.

The V gene is TRBV5-1, the J gene TRBJ2-2; 7 bases fit TRBD1. Germline V gene lookup returns CDR1 SGHRS and CDR2 YFSETQ. V was clipped by 4 bases and J by 3 bases; unmatched bases: 6. The CDR3 totals 15 residues. As DNA, the CDR3 is TGCGCCAGCAGCCCCGGGACAGCTGACACCGGGGAGCTGTTTTTT. As protein: CASSPGTADTGELFF.

The table lists this clone with a few counts. The genes are TRBV28 and TRBJ1-5; D uncertain. The CDR3 has 14 amino acids. CDR1 is MDHEN, CDR2 SYDVKM, per germline. The V end lost 6 bases, the J end lost 6 bases, and 15 bases lay between the germline ends. DNA for the CDR3: TGTGCCAGCAGCATAACGCGGGGAGGTCAGCCCCAGCATTTT. This translates into CASSITRGGQPQHF.

This clone came up once. The chain combines TRBV6-6 with TRBJ2-2; a possible D gene is TRBD1 (6 bases). The germline V gene encodes CDR1 MNHNY and CDR2 SVGAGI (reference sequence). Trimming shortened V by 8 bases and J by 6 bases, and 16 bases separated the two germline ends. This CDR3 is 14 amino acids long. CDR3 region: CASCRQEGAGELFF. Written as DNA, the CDR3 is TGTGCCAGCTGCCGACAGGAAGGGGCCGGGGAGCTGTTTTTT.

This sequence joins TRBV7-6 and TRBJ2-2, with TRBD2 matching 12 bases. Germline V gene sequence: CDR1 SGHVS, CDR2 FNYEAQ. The CDR3 contains 16 residues. The ends lost 6 bases at V and 7 bases at J; junction bases unmatched: 9. CDR3 region: CASSSTSGGFGGELFF. DNA of the CDR3: TGTGCCAGCAGTTCGACTAGCGGGGGTTTCGGCGGGGAGCTGTTTTTT. Drawing the rest from reference TRBV7-6 and TRBJ2-2, the complete variable domain is GAGVSQSPRYKVTKRGQDVALRCDPISGHVSLYWYRQALGQGPEFLTYFNYEAQQDKSGLPNDRFSAERPEGSISTLTIQRTEQRDSAMYRCASSSTSGGFGGELFFGEGSRLTVL.

The chain uses TRBV28 and TRBJ1-5; D uncertain. With 5 bases removed from V and 9 bases from J, the gap between germline ends came to 14 bases. This CDR3 spans 13 amino acids. The germline gives CDR1 MDHEN, CDR2 SYDVKM. Written as DNA, the CDR3 is TGTGCCAGCAGTACAGCCGCCAATAGGCCCCAGCATTTT. This sequence encodes CASSTAANRPQHF.

The chain links TRBV7-9 to TRBJ2-3; 7 positions agree with TRBD2. Germline trimming cut 5 bases from V and 6 bases from J; bases unmatched to any gene: 5. The CDR3 is 13 residues long. Germline assignment: CDR1 SEHNR and CDR2 FQNEAQ (reference sequence). CDR3 loop: CASSIPGGDTQYF. The CDR3 DNA is TGTGCCAGCAGCATACCCGGGGGGGATACGCAGTATTTT. The whole variable domain, filled in from reference TRBV7-9 and TRBJ2-3, reads DTGVSQNPRHKITKRGQNVTFRCDPISEHNRLYWYRQTLGQGPEFLTYFQNEAQLEKSRLLSDRFSAERPKGSFSTLEIQRTEQGDSAMYLCASSIPGGDTQYFGPGTRLTVL.

This chain links TRBV5-1 with TRBJ1-4; 9 nucleotides line up with TRBD1. The germline V gene encodes CDR1 SGHRS and CDR2 YFSETQ. The V gene end was trimmed by 1 base and the J gene end by 6 bases; junction bases not matched to a gene: 4. The CDR3 consists of 15 residues. In nucleotides, the CDR3 is TGCGCCAGCAGCTTGACAGGGGGCCCCGATGAAAAACTGTTTTTT. It translates to CASSLTGGPDEKLFF.

This clone was recorded only once. The CDR3 protein is CASSEERWDGYTF. DNA of the CDR3: TGTGCCAGCAGTGAAGAGAGGTGGGATGGCTACACCTTC. The chain couples TRBV6-1 to TRBJ1-2; no firm D call. V dropped 1 base and J dropped 6 bases, with 9 bases sitting between them. CDR3 length: 13 residues. The germline V gene encodes CDR1 MNHNS and CDR2 SASEGT.